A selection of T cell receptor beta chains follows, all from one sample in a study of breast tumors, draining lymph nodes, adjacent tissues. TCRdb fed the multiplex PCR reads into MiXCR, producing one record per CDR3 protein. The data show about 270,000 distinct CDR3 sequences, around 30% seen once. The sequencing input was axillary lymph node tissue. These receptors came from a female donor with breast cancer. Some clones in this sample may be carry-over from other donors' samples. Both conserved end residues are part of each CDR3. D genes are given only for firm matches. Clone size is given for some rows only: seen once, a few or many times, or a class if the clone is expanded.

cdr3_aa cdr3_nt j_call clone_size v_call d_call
CASSGAEYSYEQYF TGTGCCAGCAGTGGAGCAGAGTATTCCTACGAGCAGTACTTC TRBJ2-7 many TRBV2 NA
CASSWPEISYEQYF TGTGCTAGCAGCTGGCCCGAGATTTCCTACGAGCAGTACTTC TRBJ2-7 many TRBV7-7 NA
CASSSTGTSGNQETQYF TGTGCCAGCAGCTCAACCGGGACTAGCGGGAACCAAGAGACCCAGTACTTC TRBJ2-5 NA TRBV5-8 TRBD2
CASSSAGTGGNEQFF TGTGCCAGCAGCTCCGCCGGGACAGGGGGGAATGAGCAGTTCTTC TRBJ2-1 many TRBV5-6 TRBD1
CASSALTGGLETQYF TGTGCCAGCAGTGCCCTGACAGGGGGCTTGGAGACCCAGTACTTC TRBJ2-5 NA TRBV2 TRBD1
CASSFLGGLVPGELFF TGTGCCAGCAGTTTTCTAGGCGGACTAGTCCCTGGGGAGCTGTTTTTT TRBJ2-2 NA TRBV27 TRBD2
CSARDLQEQSGGETQYF TGCAGTGCTAGAGATTTACAGGAGCAGTCTGGAGGAGAGACCCAGTACTTC TRBJ2-5 few TRBV20-1 NA
CASSPPGGTNEKLFF TGTGCCAGCTCACCCCCAGGGGGAACTAATGAAAAACTGTTTTTT TRBJ1-4 NA TRBV18 TRBD1
CASSTPENTEAFF TGTGCCAGTAGTACGCCGGAGAACACTGAAGCTTTCTTT TRBJ1-1 few TRBV19 NA
CASSVAVETQYF TGTGCCAGCAGTGTGGCGGTTGAGACCCAGTACTTC TRBJ2-5 many TRBV2 NA
CASSLRGYSNQPQHF TGTGCCAGCAGTTTAAGGGGTTATAGCAATCAGCCCCAGCATTTT TRBJ1-5 NA TRBV27 NA
CASSQDSLRAGELFF TGTGCCAGCAGCCAAGATTCGTTGAGAGCCGGGGAGCTGTTTTTT TRBJ2-2 many TRBV4-2 NA
CASSFAAGGPGNEQFF TGTGCCAGCAGTTTCGCGGCGGGAGGGCCAGGGAATGAGCAGTTCTTC TRBJ2-1 NA TRBV12-3/TRBV12-4 TRBD2
CASEGTRQGREKLFF TGTGCCAGCGAAGGTACCAGACAGGGCCGTGAAAAACTGTTTTTT TRBJ1-4 few TRBV28 TRBD1
CASSTHRGLANEKLFF TGTGCCAGCAGTACCCACAGGGGGCTCGCTAATGAAAAACTGTTTTTT TRBJ1-4 few TRBV28 TRBD1
CASNMGGVTEKLFF TGTGCCAGCAACATGGGGGGGGTGACGGAAAAACTGTTTTTT TRBJ1-4 few TRBV28 NA
CASSAGDVETQYF TGCGCCAGCAGCGCAGGGGATGTGGAGACCCAGTACTTC TRBJ2-5 many TRBV5-1 NA
CATPGTGNTGELFF TGCGCCACACCCGGGACAGGGAACACCGGGGAGCTGTTTTTT TRBJ2-2 many TRBV10-2 TRBD1
CASSSFGVNQPQHF TGTGCCAGTAGTAGCTTTGGGGTCAATCAGCCCCAGCATTTT TRBJ1-5 many TRBV19 NA
CASSLLEGQFF TGTGCCAGCAGCTTACTTGAGGGGCAGTTCTTC TRBJ2-1 many TRBV11-2 NA
CASSLAYGQETQYF TGTGCCAGCAGCTTAGCGTACGGACAAGAGACCCAGTACTTC TRBJ2-5 NA TRBV7-8 NA
CSVQYTYEQYF TGCAGCGTACAATATACCTACGAGCAGTACTTC TRBJ2-7 many TRBV29-1 NA
CSARAQYEQYF TGCAGTGCTAGAGCTCAATACGAGCAGTACTTC TRBJ2-7 many TRBV20-1 NA
CASSYPLKETQYF TGTGCCAGCAGCTACCCTCTAAAAGAGACCCAGTACTTC TRBJ2-5 many TRBV7-9 NA
CASSTGQKIYGYTF TGTGCCAGTAGTACCGGACAGAAAATCTATGGCTACACCTTC TRBJ1-2 many TRBV19 NA
CASSFQGALDEQYF TGTGCCAGCAGCTTCCAGGGGGCTTTAGACGAGCAGTACTTC TRBJ2-7 many TRBV7-8 TRBD1
CASSAGTDRAFF TGTGCCAGCAGCGCCGGGACAGATCGCGCTTTCTTT TRBJ1-1 many TRBV7-9 TRBD1
CSARVRPEQNEQFF TGCAGTGCCAGGGTTCGTCCGGAGCAAAATGAGCAGTTCTTC TRBJ2-1 many TRBV20-1 NA
CASSFRLAADTQYF TGTGCCAGCAGTTTCCGACTAGCTGCAGATACGCAGTATTTT TRBJ2-3 many TRBV12-3/TRBV12-4 TRBD2
CASTTGSNQPQHF TGTGCCAGCACCACAGGGAGCAATCAGCCCCAGCATTTT TRBJ1-5 few TRBV18 NA
CASSLGGGRQETQYF TGCGCCAGCAGCTTGGGGGGGGGGCGACAAGAGACCCAGTACTTC TRBJ2-5 few TRBV5-1 NA
CSAAEDTEAFF TGCAGTGCGGCGGAGGACACTGAAGCTTTCTTT TRBJ1-1 few TRBV20-1 NA
CASAPQGSGANVLTF TGTGCCAGTGCCCCCCAGGGCTCTGGGGCCAACGTCCTGACTTTC TRBJ2-6 many TRBV6-2/TRBV6-3 NA
CASSESMGQGTDTQYF TGCGCCAGCAGTGAGTCGATGGGACAGGGCACAGATACGCAGTATTTT TRBJ2-3 many TRBV10-1 TRBD1
CASSFPSGSQETQYF TGTGCCAGCAGTTTCCCCTCGGGCAGCCAAGAGACCCAGTACTTC TRBJ2-5 few TRBV28 NA
CASSLERTRSSYF TGTGCCAGCAGCTTGGAACGAACTAGGAGTTCTTACTTC TRBJ2-7 many TRBV5-6 NA
CASSLEGTGWHEQYF TGTGCCAGCAGCTTGGAGGGGACAGGGTGGCACGAGCAGTACTTC TRBJ2-7 many TRBV5-6 TRBD1
CASRGDSTYNEQFF TGTGCCAGCCGGGGGGACAGTACCTACAATGAGCAGTTCTTC TRBJ2-1 many TRBV11-2 NA
CASSDPSGRATGELFF TGCGCCAGCAGCGACCCTAGCGGGAGGGCCACCGGGGAGCTGTTTTTT TRBJ2-2 many TRBV5-1 TRBD2
CATSDPIQGRYGYTF TGTGCCACCAGTGATCCCATACAAGGGCGATATGGCTACACCTTC TRBJ1-2 many TRBV24-1 NA
CAWARTPYEQYF TGTGCCTGGGCTAGGACCCCCTACGAGCAGTACTTC TRBJ2-7 few TRBV30 NA
CASSEWRGVGTDTQYF TGTGCCAGCAGTGAATGGCGGGGGGTTGGTACAGATACGCAGTATTTT TRBJ2-3 many TRBV2 TRBD2
CASRPGQGRNSPLHF TGTGCCAGCAGGCCGGGACAGGGGAGGAATTCACCCCTCCACTTT TRBJ1-6 NA TRBV6-1 TRBD1
CNARVHAPPPWDDPNHSYEQYF TGCAATGCTAGAGTCCACGCGCCCCCCCCCTGGGACGACCCCAACCACTCCTACGAGCAGTACTTC TRBJ2-7 NA TRBV20-1 NA
CASSPGLITDTQYF TGTGCCAGCAGTCCTGGACTAATCACAGATACGCAGTATTTT TRBJ2-3 NA TRBV3-1 NA
CASSILAGGPSEQYF TGTGCCAGTAGTATACTAGCGGGAGGGCCTTCCGAGCAGTACTTC TRBJ2-7 many TRBV19 TRBD2
CSATFLPTGNGYTF TGCAGTGCTACATTTCTCCCGACAGGGAATGGCTACACCTTC TRBJ1-2 many TRBV20-1 TRBD1
CASSQVGWRVTGELFF TGTGCCAGCAGCCAAGTTGGATGGAGGGTCACCGGGGAGCTGTTTTTT TRBJ2-2 many TRBV14 NA
CASSYGTSGTYEQYF TGTGCCAGCAGTTACGGGACTAGCGGGACTTACGAGCAGTACTTC TRBJ2-7 many TRBV6-6 TRBD2
CASSQNRGGTYNEQFF TGTGCCAGCAGTCAGAACAGGGGCGGTACCTACAATGAGCAGTTCTTC TRBJ2-1 few TRBV6-5 TRBD1
CSALPSEAGDTQYF TGCAGTGCTTTGCCCTCTGAAGCGGGGGATACGCAGTATTTT TRBJ2-3 many TRBV20-1 TRBD2
CSVDSYGYTF TGCAGCGTCGACAGTTATGGCTACACCTTC TRBJ1-2 many TRBV29-1 NA
CASSAAPGLHTQYF TGTGCCAGCAGCGCGGCCCCGGGACTGCATACGCAGTATTTT TRBJ2-3 many TRBV9 NA
CASSQDGSSGNTIYF TGTGCCAGCAGCCAAGATGGGAGTTCTGGAAACACCATATATTTT TRBJ1-3 many TRBV3-1 NA
CASSLETGVYGHTF TGCGCCAGCAGCTTGGAAACAGGGGTCTATGGCCACACCTTC TRBJ1-2 NA TRBV5-1 TRBD1
CASSEAWGPHEQFF TGTGCCAGCAGTGAAGCGTGGGGCCCCCATGAGCAGTTCTTC TRBJ2-1 NA TRBV6-1 NA